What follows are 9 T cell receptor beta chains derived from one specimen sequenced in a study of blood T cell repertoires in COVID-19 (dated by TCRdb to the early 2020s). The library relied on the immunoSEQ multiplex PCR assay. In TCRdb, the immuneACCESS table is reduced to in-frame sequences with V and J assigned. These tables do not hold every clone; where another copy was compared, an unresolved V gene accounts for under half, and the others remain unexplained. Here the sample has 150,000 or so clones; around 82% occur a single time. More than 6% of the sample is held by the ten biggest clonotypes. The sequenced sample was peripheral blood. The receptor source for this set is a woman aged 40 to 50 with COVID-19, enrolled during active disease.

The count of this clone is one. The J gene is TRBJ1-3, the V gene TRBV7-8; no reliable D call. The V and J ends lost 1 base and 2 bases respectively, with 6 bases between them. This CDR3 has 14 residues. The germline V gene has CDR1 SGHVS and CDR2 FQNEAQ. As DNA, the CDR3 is TGTGCCAGCAGCTTAGGGCATGCTGGAAACACCATATATTTT. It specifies CASSLGHAGNTIYF. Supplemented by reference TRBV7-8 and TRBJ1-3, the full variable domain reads GAGVSQSPRYKVAKRGQDVALRCDPISGHVSLFWYQQALGQGPEFLTYFQNEAQLDKSGLPSDRFFAERPEGSVSTLKIQRTQQEDSAVYLCASSLGHAGNTIYFGEGSWLTVV.

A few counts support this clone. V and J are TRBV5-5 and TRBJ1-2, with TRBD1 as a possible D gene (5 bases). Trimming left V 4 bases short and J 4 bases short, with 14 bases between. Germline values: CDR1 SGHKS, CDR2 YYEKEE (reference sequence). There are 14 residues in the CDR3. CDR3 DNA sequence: TGTGCCAGCAGCCATCTGGACACCCCCTATGGCTACACCTTC. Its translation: CASSHLDTPYGYTF.

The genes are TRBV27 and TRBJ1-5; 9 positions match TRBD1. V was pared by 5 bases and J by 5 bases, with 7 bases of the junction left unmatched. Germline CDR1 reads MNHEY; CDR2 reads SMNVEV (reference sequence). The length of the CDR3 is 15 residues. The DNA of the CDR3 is TGTGCCAGCAGTAGAACCGGGACAGGGTATCAGCCCCAGCATTTT. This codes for CASSRTGTGYQPQHF.

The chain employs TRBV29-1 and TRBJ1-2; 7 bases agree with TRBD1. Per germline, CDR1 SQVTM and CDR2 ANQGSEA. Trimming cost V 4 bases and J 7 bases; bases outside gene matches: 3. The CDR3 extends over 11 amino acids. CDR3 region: CSVGQGPGYTF. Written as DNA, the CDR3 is TGCAGCGTTGGACAGGGTCCTGGCTACACCTTC.

The CDR3 nucleotides read TGCGCCAGCAGCTTGAAAACAGGGGCGAACACTGAAGCTTTCTTT. Its translation is CASSLKTGANTEAFF. This rearrangement joins TRBV5-1 to TRBJ1-1; 7 bases align to TRBD1. Germline-derived CDR1 and CDR2 are SGHRS and YFSETQ. Trimming at V came to 1 base and at J to 1 base, leaving 4 bases not matched to a gene. The CDR3 length is 15 residues.

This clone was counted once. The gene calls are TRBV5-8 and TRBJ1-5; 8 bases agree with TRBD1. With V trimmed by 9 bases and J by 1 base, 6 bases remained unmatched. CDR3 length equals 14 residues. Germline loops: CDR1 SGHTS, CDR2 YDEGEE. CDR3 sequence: CATNHRGSNQPQHF. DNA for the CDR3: TGTGCCACCAACCACAGGGGGAGCAATCAGCCCCAGCATTTT.

The CDR3 DNA follows: TGTGCCATCAGTGAGTCGTGGGGGGTTCCCGAAAAACTGTTTTTT. This sequence encodes CAISESWGVPEKLFF. The chain joins TRBV10-3 to TRBJ1-4; TRBD1 is a possible D gene (5 bases). This CDR3 has 15 residues. Looked up from germline, CDR1 is ENHRY and CDR2 is SYGVKD. Between the trimmed V and J ends, which lost 0 bases and 8 bases, there was a span of 13 bases.

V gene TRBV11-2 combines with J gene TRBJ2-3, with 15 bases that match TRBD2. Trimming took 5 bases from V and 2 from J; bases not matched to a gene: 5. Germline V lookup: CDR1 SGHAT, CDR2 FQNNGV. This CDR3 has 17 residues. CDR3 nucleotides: TGTGCCAGCAGCCCCGGACTAGCGGGGGGGCTCACAGATACGCAGTATTTT. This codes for CASSPGLAGGLTDTQYF.

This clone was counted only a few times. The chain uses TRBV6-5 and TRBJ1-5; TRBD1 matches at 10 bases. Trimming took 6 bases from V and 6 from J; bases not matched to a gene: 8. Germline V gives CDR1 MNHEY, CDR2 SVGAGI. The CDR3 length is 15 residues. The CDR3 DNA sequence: TGTGCCAGCAGCCTGACAGGGGGCAGAGGTCAGCCCCAGCATTTT. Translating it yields CASSLTGGRGQPQHF.